This T cell receptor beta chain was sequenced in a study of cytomegalovirus exposure and HLA in healthy donors. Whole-study results and caveats: Through in vitro validation, a few CMV-associated chains were shown to be specific for CMV antigens. Some segments of the V type, notably TRBV6-2 and TRBV6-3, were excluded as indistinguishable.

A note on this clone: Its antigen is undetermined.

V dropped 6 bases and J dropped 4; count of bases not matched to a gene: 6. The germline V gene encodes CDR1 SEHNR and CDR2 FQNEAQ (reference sequence). The CDR3 is 14 amino acids. PCR used 60 Vbeta primers and 13 Jbeta primers. Sequenced by immunoSEQ multiplex PCR; TCRdb stores in-frame clones only, minus some. Among about 150,000 clones, approximately 74% were seen once, and the ten largest hold 2.1%. At the time of sampling, donors were nominally healthy, though unrecorded immune exposures were likely. The chain links TRBV7-9 to TRBJ2-7, with 10 bases that match TRBD1. The sequenced material came from PBMCs. The clonotype originates from a man aged 25-45 years in good health and CMV-seronegative. The CDR3 sequence is CASSNSGQGYEQYF. The CDR3 DNA sequence: TGTGCCAGCAGTAACTCGGGACAGGGGTACGAGCAGTACTTC.